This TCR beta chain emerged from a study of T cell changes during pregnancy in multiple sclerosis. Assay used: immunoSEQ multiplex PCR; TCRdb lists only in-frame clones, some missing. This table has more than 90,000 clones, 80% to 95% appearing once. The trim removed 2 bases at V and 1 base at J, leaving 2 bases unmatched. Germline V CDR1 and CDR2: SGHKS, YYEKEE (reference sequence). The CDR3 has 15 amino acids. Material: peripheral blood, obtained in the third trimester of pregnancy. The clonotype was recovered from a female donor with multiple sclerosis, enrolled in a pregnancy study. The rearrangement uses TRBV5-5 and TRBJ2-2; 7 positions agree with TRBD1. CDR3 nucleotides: TGTGCCAGCAGCTTTCAGGGGGAGAACACCGGGGAGCTGTTTTTT. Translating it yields CASSFQGENTGELFF.